One TCR beta chain is described in this entry. Its antigen is unknown. No per-base quality is available; no much larger clone lies one base away. The collaborating institutions used their own protocols to collect whole blood in K2EDTA tubes. For TCRbeta analysis, collaborator samples were shipped as frozen whole blood, as isolated PBMCs, or as DNA extracted from either sample type. The data are from a study of blood T cell repertoires in COVID-19 (TCRdb year 2020). General notes on the study: Samples from collaborators originated in the United States, Italy and Spain and spanned both the acute and convalescent phases of COVID-19. Where available, HLA class I and class II types were taken from metadata supplied by the sample provider and were not determined by assay-based typing. The dataset comprised deeply sampled blood TCRbeta repertoires from subjects exposed to, actively infected with, or recovered from COVID-19. The samples were drawn from the first 160 participants of the ongoing ImmuneRACE study and from under 1,500 subjects provided by 6 global collaborators. The repertoires were made available in a free public database intended to serve as a resource for research on the immune response to SARS-CoV-2. The sample metadata nearly always contained a de-identified subject ID, COVID-19 status, age in years and sex. The prospective study material was composed of cDNA or gDNA derived from T cells, B-cell-depleted T cells, or PBMCs. What the research found in general, with its limitations: The amount of clinical and demographic metadata varied by source and participant and was provided uncurated.

TCRbeta CDR3 regions were amplified from genomic DNA using the immunoSEQ Assay, a bias-controlled multiplex PCR. The study's own analysis went as follows. The number of nucleated cells in each sample was estimated by amplification of reference gene primers within the assay. To quantify the absolute abundance of each unique TCRbeta CDR3 rearrangement, sequence reads were collapsed and filtered. For each sample, productive Simpson clonality was calculated as the square root of Simpson's diversity index across productive rearrangements. TCRdb mirrors the immuneACCESS table, restricted to in-frame sequences. Some clones are absent from its copies; in checked studies, under half trace to an unresolved V gene, and the reason for the others is unknown. V and J calls and clone size are as listed in that table; D and trimming were resolved from the DNA. Within this sample are some 150,000 clones, with 80% to 90% of them counted one time only. 2.5% to 4% of the sample is taken by the ten largest.

The source material was peripheral blood. This receptor was obtained from a man aged 70-80 years with acute or convalescent COVID-19.

The nucleotide sequence is given as TGTGCCAGCAGTGAAAGCGGAAAAGATACGCAGTATTTT. It is translated as CASSESGKDTQYF. Recombination connected TRBV25-1 to TRBJ2-3; perhaps TRBD2 is the D gene, with 5 bases matching. From a lookup of the germline V gene, CDR1 and CDR2 are MGHDK and SYGVNS. V and J lose 2 bases and 5 bases, and a span of 8 bases separates them. The CDR3 numbers 13 residues from cysteine through phenylalanine. Just the 39-base CDR3 DNA is kept, in frame starting at base 1.